This T cell receptor beta chain was observed in a study of a mutant IDH1 vaccine in newly diagnosed glioma (dated by TCRdb to 2020 to 2022). Looking at the study overall: In the chemotherapy-containing groups, vaccination started alongside temozolomide cycles, whereas in patients who had radiotherapy alone it started 4-6 weeks after radiotherapy. Of the approximately 30 treated patients, roughly 60% were male and about 38% were female, and the mean age was approximately 40 years. Before enrollment, most patients had been given radiochemotherapy with temozolomide as standard therapy, while the rest had received either radiotherapy alone or temozolomide alone. The week-35 safety follow-up was designated visit V12, and the week-47 end of study was designated visit V13. Peripheral blood samples were drawn at six visits, namely V03 (baseline), V05, V07, V10, V12 and V13. Longitudinal TCRB deep sequencing was done for 25 treated patients, wherever samples were available for exploratory analyses. General conclusions and limits of the study: Changes in the top peripheral T cell clonotypes picked up by TCRB sequencing did not appear to be linked to pseudoprogression. It was noted by the authors that analyses of patient blood samples could not be reproduced owing to sample limitations. PBMC samples for TCRB deep sequencing were selected based on availability. Immune responses induced by the vaccine were seen in roughly 95% of patients across multiple MHC alleles.

As to this clone: The antigen it binds to is not known. Per-base quality was not reported, and no clone a single base away is much larger than it.

Libraries were constructed by the immunoSEQ multiplex PCR assay. Rearranged TCR beta chain sequences were amplified using the hsTCRB Kit according to the manufacturer's protocol. TCRB libraries were sequenced on an Illumina MiSeq. Per the original workflow: Demultiplexing, trimming and gene mapping were performed with the kit vendor's proprietary platform. TCRdb re-hosts the immuneACCESS table, in-frame sequences only. Its copies lack some clones; in the studies checked, an unresolved V gene accounts for under half of them, and the cause for the rest is not known. For V, J and clone size, that table is used; D and trimming come from the DNA. The sample yields tens of thousands of clones; 80% to 90% were counted once. 1.6% of the sample rests with the top ten. Read against the paper, the sample's time point label means: week 35, safety follow-up. Each vaccine dose, consisting of 300 ug of a 20-mer mutant IDH1 peptide in Montanide, was administered subcutaneously with topical imiquimod. Patients were given eight vaccinations, in weeks 1, 3, 5, 7, 11, 15, 19 and 23, which matched visits V03 through V10. Donors had newly diagnosed WHO grade 3 or 4 IDH1-mutant astrocytomas with loss of nuclear ATRX. The samples were drawn from NOA16, a multicentre, single-arm, open-label phase I trial in Germany that tested a mutant IDH1 peptide vaccine in humans for the first time. Genomic DNA for TCRB sequencing was isolated from EDTA blood with the DNeasy Blood and Tissue Kit.

Sequencing was performed on PBMCs, taken from a glioma patient whose treatment included an IDH1 peptide vaccine. The TCR was taken from a man aged 35-49 years with glioma.

The CDR3 has the sequence CASISQGRNTEAFF. The DNA sequence follows: TGTGCCAGTATTTCACAGGGAAGGAACACTGAAGCTTTCTTT. In this chain, TRBV19 is recombined with TRBJ1-1, and the D gene may be TRBD1, 6 bases matching. Looking up the germline V gene (reference sequence) yields CDR1 LNHDA and CDR2 SQIVND. There are 14 amino acids in the CDR3, from cysteine to phenylalanine inclusive. Solely the CDR3 DNA is kept, with 42 bases framed from the first base. The junction carries 13 bases between V and J, which are trimmed by 7 bases and 1 base respectively.